These 30 T cell receptor beta chains were sequenced from one sample in a study of cytomegalovirus exposure and HLA in healthy donors. Primers for the PCR totalled 60 Vbeta and 13 Jbeta. Sequencing used immunoSEQ multiplex PCR; TCRdb keeps in-frame clones, though not all of them. The sample yields roughly 100,000 clones, about 75% seen once. Sequencing was done on a sample of PBMCs. The source is a woman in her thirties or forties in good health and CMV-seronegative.

This clone was seen more than once but under ten times. In the same sample, other DNA sequences code for this CDR3. This chain links TRBV18 with TRBJ1-5; the match to TRBD1 covers 8 bases. CDR1 is KGHSH, CDR2 LQKENI, per germline. The CDR3 extends over 14 amino acids. V lost 6 bases, J lost 7 bases, and 8 bases stayed unmatched. CDR3 sequence: CASSQDRGRQPQHF. The CDR3 coding sequence is TGTGCCAGCTCTCAAGACAGGGGCCGGCAGCCCCAGCATTTT.

V and J are TRBV11-1 and TRBJ2-5; TRBD2 is a possible D gene (6 bases). The CDR3 is 13 amino acids. The V and J ends lost 5 bases and 5 bases respectively, with 12 bases between them. From germline, CDR1 is SGHAT and CDR2 FQDESV (reference sequence). CDR3: CASSASVRETQYF. In nucleotides, the CDR3 is TGTGCCAGCAGCGCTAGCGTACGGGAGACCCAGTACTTC.

The rearrangement uses TRBV6-5 and TRBJ2-5; 9 bases are shared with TRBD1. Germline CDR1 is MNHEY and CDR2 is SVGAGI. The ends lost 5 bases at V and 7 bases at J; junction bases unmatched: 5. CDR3 length equals 13 residues. CDR3 nucleotide sequence: TGTGCCAGCAGTCGGGGACAGGGTGGGACCCAGTACTTC. Translated, it gives CASSRGQGGTQYF.

This clone was recorded a few times. V usage is TRBV7-8 and J usage is TRBJ2-4; 9 nucleotides line up with TRBD2. The J segment lost 5 bases and the V segment lost 5 bases, leaving 4 bases of the junction unmatched. Germline lookup yields CDR1 SGHVS and CDR2 FQNEAQ. The CDR3 sequence is 14 residues long. The CDR3 DNA is TGTGCCAGCAGCGTGACTAGCGGAGAAAACATTCAGTACTTC. Translation: CASSVTSGENIQYF.

The chain links TRBV5-4 to TRBJ2-1; 7 nucleotides match TRBD1. This CDR3 contains 16 residues. The V segment lost 2 bases and the J segment 0 bases; nucleotides outside the gene matches: 5. The germline V gene encodes CDR1 SGHNT and CDR2 YYREEE (reference sequence). CDR3 DNA: TGTGCCAGCAGCTTAAGACAGGGAAGCTCCTACAATGAGCAGTTCTTC. Translating gives CASSLRQGSSYNEQFF.

The V and J genes are TRBV6-4 and TRBJ2-3, with 8 bases that match TRBD2. This CDR3 is 14 amino acids long. CDR1 MRHNA and CDR2 SNTAGT come from the germline V gene. Unmatched junction bases numbered 1, after V lost 4 bases and J lost 1 base. CDR3 sequence: CASSGSGGTDTQYF. Written as DNA, the CDR3 is TGTGCCAGCAGTGGTAGCGGGGGCACAGATACGCAGTATTTT.

The J gene is TRBJ2-1, the V gene TRBV18, with 8 bases aligning to TRBD1. V gave up 3 bases and J gave up 9 bases; unmatched junction bases: 10. The germline CDR1 and CDR2 sequences are KGHSH and LQKENI. The CDR3 extends over 15 amino acids. CDR3 region: CASSPSGQGRGEQFF. The CDR3 bases are TGTGCCAGCTCACCCTCTGGACAGGGTAGAGGTGAGCAGTTCTTC. The full variable domain, its missing parts supplied by reference TRBV18 and TRBJ2-1, is NAGVMQNPRHLVRRRGQEARLRCSPMKGHSHVYWYRQLPEEGLKFMVYLQKENIIDESGMPKERFSAEFPKEGPSILRIQQVVRGDSAAYFCASSPSGQGRGEQFFGPGTRLTVL.

The genes are TRBV10-2 and TRBJ1-2; D unresolved. CDR1 and CDR2 from the germline V gene are WSHSY and SAAADI. This CDR3 is 14 amino acids long. The germline V and J ends were trimmed by 6 bases and 5 bases, with 16 bases remaining between them. The CDR3 coding sequence is TGCGCCAGCAGGGAAGGGCCGGGGAGATATGGCTACACCTTC. Protein product: CASREGPGRYGYTF.

The chain recombines TRBV6-5 with TRBJ2-7; D might be TRBD1 (5 bases). This CDR3 has 12 residues. The ends were cut back, 7 bases at V and 1 base at J, with 8 bases in the middle. In germline, CDR1 is MNHEY, CDR2 SVGAGI. CDR3 region: CASKTGSYEQYF. CDR3 in DNA: TGTGCCAGCAAAACAGGTTCCTACGAGCAGTACTTC.

The CDR3 loop reads CASSDSAGEGYTF. The CDR3, as DNA: TGTGCCAGCAGTGACTCAGCAGGGGAAGGCTACACCTTC. The genes are TRBV6-4 and TRBJ1-2; a weak D match, TRBD1 (6 bases). CDR1 is MRHNA, CDR2 SNTAGT, per germline. This CDR3 region has 13 residues. V was pared by 0 bases and J by 8 bases, with 10 bases between.

This chain uses TRBV2 with TRBJ2-3, with 8 bases aligning to TRBD2. V was clipped by 6 bases and J by 4 bases; unmatched bases: 6. CDR1 is SNHLY and CDR2 is FYNNEI in the germline V gene. The CDR3 sequence is 14 residues long. As DNA, the CDR3 is TGTGCCAGCAGGCCCCACGGGGGGGCAGATACGCAGTATTTT. Its protein is CASRPHGGADTQYF.

In its sample, this clone was seen a few times. The chain employs TRBV9 and TRBJ2-4, with D possibly TRBD1 on 6 matching bases. The V end was cut by 2 bases, the J end by 8 bases, with 17 bases between. CDR3 length equals 15 residues. Germline lookup yields CDR1 SGDLS and CDR2 YYNGEE. The CDR3 DNA is TGTGCCAGCAGCGTCTCCCCCGGGGACACGGACATTCAGTACTTC. This sequence encodes CASSVSPGDTDIQYF.

DNA for the CDR3: TGTGCCAGCAGTTGGGGACAGGGAACTTACGAGCAGTACTTC. The encoded protein is CASSWGQGTYEQYF. The J gene is TRBJ2-7, the V gene TRBV6-6, with 9 bases identical to TRBD1. CDR1 and CDR2 from the germline V gene are MNHNY and SVGAGI (reference sequence). The CDR3 contains 14 residues. The V segment lost 4 bases and the J segment 4 bases; nucleotides outside the gene matches: 5.

This clone has more than one count but fewer than ten. DNA for the CDR3: TGTGCCAGCAGTTTAAAACAGGGCCTGGTCACTGAAGCTTTCTTT. Translation: CASSLKQGLVTEAFF. The chain combines TRBV6-6 with TRBJ1-1; D might be TRBD1 (6 bases). This CDR3 comprises 15 residues. V gave up 4 bases and J gave up 4 bases, with 16 bases separating them. From germline, CDR1 is MNHNY and CDR2 SVGAGI (reference sequence).

The chain employs TRBV4-2 and TRBJ1-1; possible D gene TRBD1, 5 bases. The length of the CDR3 is 18 residues. V was trimmed by 0 bases and J by 11 bases, leaving 28 bases between them. Germline V CDR1 and CDR2: LGHNA, YNFKEQ. The CDR3 DNA reads TGTGCCAGCAGCCAAGACCCCTACGGCCTGGTGGGGGGTGGTGATGCTTTCTTT. Its protein product is CASSQDPYGLVGGGDAFF.

The chain links TRBV6-1 to TRBJ2-1, with D maybe TRBD2 (6 bases). V was shortened by 4 bases and J by 0 bases, with 10 bases between the two germline ends. The CDR3 consists of 15 residues. Germline CDR1 and CDR2: MNHNS and SASEGT. CDR3 nucleotides: TGTGCCAGCAGTGGTAGCGGATTCTCCTACAATGAGCAGTTCTTC. Protein sequence: CASSGSGFSYNEQFF.

V gene TRBV9 combines with J gene TRBJ2-3, with D maybe TRBD2 (6 bases). V lost 0 bases and J lost 4, with 6 bases in between. Germline-derived CDR1 and CDR2 are SGDLS and YYNGEE. This CDR3 is 13 amino acids long. DNA of the CDR3: TGTGCCAGCAGCGTAGCGGGGGCAGATACGCAGTATTTT. Protein sequence: CASSVAGADTQYF.

This rearrangement joins TRBV7-9 to TRBJ2-7, with D perhaps TRBD1 (6 bases). The V gene lost 1 base and the J gene lost 2 bases, with 6 bases spanning the gap. The germline CDR1 and CDR2 sequences are SEHNR and FQNEAQ (reference sequence). The CDR3 runs to 13 residues. CDR3 coding DNA: TGTGCCAGCAGCTTAGGGACAGCCTACGAGCAGTACTTC. Residues: CASSLGTAYEQYF.

The rearrangement joins TRBV21-1 to TRBJ1-6; the table's TRBD1 call for D was not verified on the DNA. TRBV21-1 is a pseudogene locus. This CDR3 has 16 residues. The CDR3 sequence is CASSNLRTVSNSPLHF. CDR3 sequence (DNA): TGTGCCAGCAGCAACCTCCGGACAGTATCTAATTCACCCCTCCACTTT.

This chain connects TRBV5-4 to TRBJ1-2; 8 bases fit TRBD1. Trimming removed 4 bases from V and 7 bases from J; junction bases left unmatched: 6. CDR3 length: 13 residues. The germline gives CDR1 SGHNT, CDR2 YYREEE (reference sequence). The CDR3 loop reads CASSVDRAAGYTF. The CDR3 DNA reads TGTGCCAGCAGCGTGGACAGGGCGGCTGGCTACACCTTC.

The J gene is TRBJ2-3, the V gene TRBV30; a weak D match, TRBD2 (7 bases). Between the trimmed V and J ends, which lost 8 bases and 1 base, there was a span of 16 bases. Per the germline V gene, CDR1 is GTSNPN and CDR2 is SVGIG (reference sequence). The CDR3 totals 14 residues. The CDR3 is CAPNGGPRTDTQYF. CDR3 nucleotides: TGTGCCCCGAACGGGGGGCCCCGCACAGATACGCAGTATTTT.

This chain joins TRBV6-6 and TRBJ1-2, with 7 bases aligning to TRBD1. This CDR3 spans 14 amino acids. Germline V lookup: CDR1 MNHNY, CDR2 SVGAGI (reference sequence). V lost 5 bases and J lost 3; bases outside the gene matches: 6. CDR3 region: CASSTRDRYYGYTF. The CDR3 DNA follows: TGTGCCAGCAGTACCCGGGACAGATACTATGGCTACACCTTC.

V is TRBV29-1 and J is TRBJ1-2, with 7 bases lining up with TRBD1. Germline values: CDR1 SQVTM, CDR2 ANQGSEA. V lost 5 bases to trimming and J lost 4 bases; unmatched junction nucleotides: 10. The CDR3 length is 14 residues. The chain's CDR3 is CSVWDSDLIYGYTF. As DNA, the CDR3 is TGCAGCGTTTGGGACAGCGACTTGATCTATGGCTACACCTTC.

V usage is TRBV7-8 and J usage is TRBJ1-5; D ambiguous. This CDR3 is built from 14 residues. Trimming stripped 0 bases from V and 5 bases from J, with 8 bases between. CDR1 SGHVS and CDR2 FQNEAQ come from the germline V gene. The CDR3 sequence: CASSLAYGDQPQHF. CDR3 sequence (DNA): TGTGCCAGCAGCTTAGCCTACGGGGATCAGCCCCAGCATTTT.

This clone was counted a single time. V is TRBV6-5 and J is TRBJ2-7; maybe TRBD2 (6 bases). This CDR3 contains 15 residues. V was clipped by 0 bases and J by 2 bases, with 11 bases between them. The germline gives CDR1 MNHEY, CDR2 SVGAGI. CDR3 amino acids: CASSYSVGEAYEQYF. CDR3 in DNA: TGTGCCAGCAGTTACTCGGTTGGGGAGGCCTACGAGCAGTACTTC.

The chain has TRBV7-8 and TRBJ1-1; 11 bases map to TRBD1. Germline assignment: CDR1 SGHVS and CDR2 FQNEAQ. The CDR3 sequence is 15 residues long. V lost 4 bases, J lost 11 bases, and 12 bases stayed unmatched. This chain's CDR3 is CASSSRTGGEVRAFF. CDR3 bases: TGTGCCAGCAGCTCCAGGACAGGGGGCGAGGTTAGGGCTTTCTTT. The whole variable domain, filled in from reference TRBV7-8 and TRBJ1-1, reads GAGVSQSPRYKVAKRGQDVALRCDPISGHVSLFWYQQALGQGPEFLTYFQNEAQLDKSGLPSDRFFAERPEGSVSTLKIQRTQQEDSAVYLCASSSRTGGEVRAFFGQGTRLTVV.

The chain joins TRBV4-3 to TRBJ1-1, with 9 nucleotides matching TRBD1. Germline V CDR1 and CDR2: LGHNA, YSLEER. The CDR3 totals 15 residues. V trimming: 0 bases; J trimming: 11 bases; junction bases outside the gene matches: 10. The CDR3 region has the DNA TGCGCCAGCAGCCAAGACCGGGACAGGGCCGCGCGGGCTTTCTTT. It codes for CASSQDRDRAARAFF.

Only a few counts were recorded for this clone. The V gene is TRBV15, the J gene TRBJ1-1; D is ambiguous. This CDR3 contains 12 residues. V lost 1 base, J lost 3 bases, and 3 bases lay in between. The germline V gene encodes CDR1 LNHNV and CDR2 YYDKDF (reference sequence). This chain's CDR3 is CATSRADTEAFF. The DNA for the CDR3 is TGTGCCACCAGCAGAGCGGACACTGAAGCTTTCTTT. Looking up the rest from reference TRBV15 and TRBJ1-1 gives the full variable domain: DAMVIQNPRYQVTQFGKPVTLSCSQTLNHNVMYWYQQKSSQAPKLLFHYYDKDFNNEADTPDNFQSRRPNTSFCFLDIRSPGLGDTAMYLCATSRADTEAFFGQGTRLTVV.

This clone was counted a single time. V usage is TRBV15 and J usage is TRBJ1-2, with D perhaps TRBD1 (6 bases). This CDR3 comprises 15 residues. V dropped 1 base and J dropped 5 bases, with 14 bases sitting between them. Germline V gene sequence: CDR1 LNHNV, CDR2 YYDKDF (reference sequence). The DNA for the CDR3 is TGTGCCACCAGCAGAGTGACAGGATCGGGGTATGGCTACACCTTC. Translating gives CATSRVTGSGYGYTF.

This clone was recorded only once. The gene calls are TRBV29-1 and TRBJ1-1; maybe TRBD1 (5 bases). The CDR3 has 13 amino acids. CDR1 SQVTM and CDR2 ANQGSEA come from the germline V gene. The V gene lost 7 bases and the J gene lost 0 bases, with 12 bases spanning the gap. The CDR3, as DNA: TGCAGCGGGGCGACAGTCTTGAACACTGAAGCTTTCTTT. It specifies CSGATVLNTEAFF.